The 30 T cell receptor beta chains reported below all come from one sample, sequenced in a study of Ad26.COV2.S vaccination and SARS-CoV-2 variants. Clones were sequenced by immunoSEQ multiplex PCR, and TCRdb holds only the in-frame ones, with some missing. The sample holds 360,000 or so clones, around 87% seen once. Indicated treatment: over 15 received Ad26.COV2.S at low or high dose, single or two shots; roughly five received placebo; per-sample allocation not given. Vaccine and placebo recipients were sampled on day 63 after the first injection. The sample in question was peripheral blood, obtained in a trial of Ad26.COV2.S vaccine versus placebo. The receptor set was obtained from a person aged 18 to 59 who received the Ad26.COV2.S COVID-19 vaccine or a placebo.

The genes are TRBV11-2 and TRBJ1-1; the D is unclear. The germline V and J ends were trimmed by 3 bases and 10 bases, with 9 bases remaining between them. Germline loops: CDR1 SGHAT, CDR2 FQNNGV. This CDR3 is built from 11 residues. The CDR3 here is CASSLSLGAFF. Here the CDR3 DNA reads TGTGCCAGCAGCTTGAGCCTCGGAGCTTTCTTT.

The chain links TRBV3-1 (or the pseudogene TRBV3-2) to TRBJ2-2; D unresolved. The length of the CDR3 is 15 residues. The V gene's germline CDR1 is LGHDT and CDR2 YNNKEL (reference sequence). V was cut by 1 base and J by 6 bases, with 12 bases left in between. The CDR3 DNA is TGTGCCAGCAGCCAAGCCCCTCTAGGCGCCGGGGAGCTGTTTTTT. Its protein is CASSQAPLGAGELFF.

J is TRBJ2-3 and V is TRBV11-2, with D unclear. V dropped 4 bases and J dropped 6 bases, with 5 bases sitting between them. The CDR3 contains 11 residues. CDR1 is SGHAT, CDR2 FQNNGV, per germline. In nucleotides, the CDR3 is TGTGCCAGCAGCTCCGGGGATACGCAGTATTTT. Residues: CASSSGDTQYF.

The chain links TRBV5-5 to TRBJ1-3; 7 nucleotides match TRBD1. Unmatched junction bases numbered 4, after V lost 1 base and J lost 0 bases. This CDR3 comprises 16 residues. The V gene's germline CDR1 is SGHKS and CDR2 YYEKEE (reference sequence). CDR3 residues: CASSLQGQSSGNTIYF. Written as DNA, the CDR3 is TGTGCCAGCAGCTTGCAGGGACAGAGCTCTGGAAACACCATATATTTT.

The rearrangement joins TRBV14 to TRBJ1-4; D gene uncertain. Looked up from germline, CDR1 is SGHDN and CDR2 is FVKESK. The V end was cut by 1 base, the J end by 4 bases, with 10 bases between. The CDR3 is 15 residues long. The CDR3 reads CASSQGIFDNEKLFF. The CDR3 coding sequence is TGTGCCAGCAGCCAAGGGATTTTCGATAATGAAAAACTGTTTTTT.

This rearrangement joins TRBV5-1 to TRBJ1-1; 7 bases fit TRBD1. CDR1 is SGHRS, CDR2 YFSETQ, per germline. V gave up 0 bases and J gave up 5 bases; unmatched junction bases: 4. The CDR3 is 14 amino acids. The CDR3: CASSLAGGGTEAFF. As DNA, the CDR3 is TGCGCCAGCAGCTTGGCAGGGGGAGGTACTGAAGCTTTCTTT. The entire variable domain, with the rest obtained from reference TRBV5-1 and TRBJ1-1, is as follows: KAGVTQTPRYLIKTRGQQVTLSCSPISGHRSVSWYQQTPGQGLQFLFEYFSETQRNKGNFPGRFSGRQFSNSRSEMNVSTLELGDSALYLCASSLAGGGTEAFFGQGTRLTVV.

The genes are TRBV9 and TRBJ1-5; 7 positions agree with TRBD1. Germline V CDR1 and CDR2: SGDLS, YYNGEE. There are 15 residues in the CDR3. With V trimmed by 0 bases and J by 0 bases, 0 bases remained unmatched. The CDR3 DNA reads as TGTGCCAGCAGCGTAGAGGGGGCTAGCAATCAGCCCCAGCATTTT. This sequence encodes CASSVEGASNQPQHF.

The chain links TRBV5-1 to TRBJ1-1, with 8 positions matching TRBD1. The germline V gene has CDR1 SGHRS and CDR2 YFSETQ. The V and J ends lost 5 bases and 5 bases, in that order; junction bases with no gene match: 8. The CDR3 loop spans 14 amino acids. This chain's CDR3 is CASRNTGGETEAFF. The CDR3 DNA is TGCGCCAGCAGGAACACAGGGGGGGAGACTGAAGCTTTCTTT.

V is TRBV30 and J is TRBJ2-1; D call uncertain. Germline CDR1 GTSNPN, CDR2 SVGIG (reference sequence). CDR3 length: 14 residues. V was shortened by 0 bases and J by 0 bases, with 6 bases between the two germline ends. CDR3 in DNA: TGTGCCTGGAGTGTCCTCCCCTCCTACAATGAGCAGTTCTTC. Translation: CAWSVLPSYNEQFF.

This clone was detected once. The chain employs TRBV7-9 and TRBJ1-4; D not certain. Germline V CDR1 and CDR2: SEHNR, FQNEAQ (reference sequence). This CDR3 is built from 15 residues. V was shortened by 5 bases and J by 0 bases, with 10 bases between the two germline ends. In DNA form, the CDR3 reads TGTGCCAGCAGCCCCTTGCTTGCAACTAATGAAAAACTGTTTTTT. It encodes CASSPLLATNEKLFF.

The J gene is TRBJ2-4, the V gene TRBV6-2 or TRBV6-3; TRBD2 might be the D (6 bases). With 2 bases removed from V and 7 bases from J, the gap between germline ends came to 15 bases. Germline V gene sequence: CDR1 MNHEY, CDR2 SVGEGT. This CDR3 is built from 15 residues. As DNA, the CDR3 is TGTGCCAGCAGTTACGGGGTCGGGGGACGTAACATTCAGTACTTC. Translated: CASSYGVGGRNIQYF.

About this clone itself: This specimen includes other DNA sequences encoding the same CDR3. V and J are TRBV18 and TRBJ1-4; D call uncertain. Trimming shortened V by 3 bases and J by 0 bases, and 5 bases separated the two germline ends. This CDR3 has 14 amino acids. In germline, CDR1 is KGHSH, CDR2 LQKENI. The CDR3 DNA is TGTGCCAGCTCACCGGGTGCAACTAATGAAAAACTGTTTTTT. Its translation: CASSPGATNEKLFF.

The chain recombines TRBV9 with TRBJ2-3, with 10 bases matching TRBD2. Per germline, CDR1 SGDLS and CDR2 YYNGEE. The CDR3 consists of 15 residues. V lost 4 bases, J lost 3 bases, and 5 bases stayed unmatched. The CDR3 DNA reads as TGTGCCAGCAGCCCGGGAGCGGGGGGGACAGATACGCAGTATTTT. It specifies CASSPGAGGTDTQYF.

V gene TRBV5-1 combines with J gene TRBJ2-7; 8 nucleotides line up with TRBD2. Germline trimming cut 4 bases from V and 2 bases from J; bases unmatched to any gene: 11. Germline values: CDR1 SGHRS, CDR2 YFSETQ. The CDR3 is made up of 16 amino acids. CDR3 nucleotides: TGCGCCAGCAGCCAAGGACTAGCTCCACCACCCTACGAGCAGTACTTC. Its protein is CASSQGLAPPPYEQYF.

The V and J genes are TRBV19 and TRBJ1-3; D gene uncertain. Germline CDR1 reads LNHDA; CDR2 reads SQIVND (reference sequence). The length of the CDR3 is 15 residues. Trimming cost V 4 bases and J 0 bases, with 10 bases left between them. DNA for the CDR3: TGTGCCAGTAGTAATTGGCCGACCTCTGGAAACACCATATATTTT. Protein product: CASSNWPTSGNTIYF.

The chain uses TRBV27 and TRBJ2-2, with D unresolved. Germline-derived CDR1 and CDR2 are MNHEY and SMNVEV (reference sequence). V lost 5 bases and J lost 0, with 4 bases in between. The CDR3 covers 13 residues. The CDR3 DNA follows: TGTGCCAGCAGTCCCACGAACACCGGGGAGCTGTTTTTT. It translates to CASSPTNTGELFF.

The chain couples TRBV6-5 to TRBJ1-2, with a tentative D call TRBD1 (6 bases). The germline CDR1 and CDR2 sequences are MNHEY and SVGAGI. The CDR3 length is 14 residues. Trimming left V 5 bases short and J 7 bases short, with 17 bases between. The CDR3 loop reads CASSNLQGRRGYTF. The CDR3, as DNA: TGTGCCAGCAGTAACCTACAGGGCCGTCGTGGCTACACCTTC.

The chain employs TRBV5-4 and TRBJ1-3; TRBD1 matches at 7 bases. V shed 6 bases, J shed 0 bases, and the junction held 3 bases outside the gene matches. Germline CDR1 SGHNT, CDR2 YYREEE (reference sequence). This CDR3 comprises 14 residues. DNA for the CDR3: TGTGCCAGCACTACAGGGGACTCTGGAAACACCATATATTTT. Translating gives CASTTGDSGNTIYF.

The chain joins TRBV5-1 to TRBJ1-1; unclear D gene. Per the germline V gene, CDR1 is SGHRS and CDR2 is YFSETQ. The V and J ends lost 0 bases and 5 bases respectively, with 5 bases between them. CDR3 length equals 12 residues. The CDR3 loop reads CASSLEQTEAFF. In DNA, the CDR3 is TGCGCCAGCAGCTTGGAACAGACTGAAGCTTTCTTT.

As regards this clone: Other nucleotide sequences in the sample specify the same CDR3. The CDR3 DNA reads as TGTGCCAGCAGCCTTACGGGGTTCTATGGCTACACCTTC. It translates to CASSLTGFYGYTF. The chain links TRBV12-3 or TRBV12-4 to TRBJ1-2; D unresolved. V lost 6 bases, J lost 4 bases, and 12 bases lay in between. The CDR3 is 13 residues long.

The chain uses TRBV7-9 and TRBJ1-5; the D gene is possibly TRBD1 (5 bases). V lost 4 bases and J lost 0, with 13 bases in between. The CDR3 is 16 amino acids. Germline V CDR1 and CDR2: SEHNR, FQNEAQ (reference sequence). CDR3 in DNA: TGTGCCAGCAGCTCTAGGGGCGGTCATAGCAATCAGCCCCAGCATTTT. Translated: CASSSRGGHSNQPQHF.

The genes are TRBV30 and TRBJ1-6; 7 bases fit TRBD1. The CDR3 consists of 14 residues. J gave up 7 bases and V 4 bases, and 7 bases lay outside the gene matches. Germline V gene data show CDR1 as GTSNPN and CDR2 as SVGIG (reference sequence). CDR3 nucleotide sequence: TGTGCCTGGAATGGGGGGACAGCAAATTCACCCCTCCACTTT. As protein: CAWNGGTANSPLHF. Full variable domain (outside the CDR3, taken from reference TRBV30 and TRBJ1-6): SQTIHQWPATLVQPVGSPLSLECTVEGTSNPNLYWYRQAAGRGLQLLFYSVGIGQISSEVPQNLSASRPQDRQFILSSKKLLLSDSGFYLCAWNGGTANSPLHFGNGTRLTVT.

The chain uses TRBV29-1 and TRBJ1-3; TRBD1 matches 9 bases. The germline V gene has CDR1 SQVTM and CDR2 ANQGSEA. CDR3 size: 14 residues. Losses at the gene ends were 4 bases for V and 2 bases for J; bases not matched to a gene: 3. CDR3 sequence: CSVATGGPGNTIYF. The CDR3 nucleotides are TGCAGCGTTGCTACAGGGGGCCCTGGAAACACCATATATTTT.

This clone was observed once. The chain employs TRBV19 and TRBJ1-6, with D unclear. There are 15 residues in the CDR3. Trimming cost V 3 bases and J 5 bases, with 11 bases left between them. CDR1 is LNHDA and CDR2 is SQIVND in the germline V gene (reference sequence). The CDR3 region is CASSIPGHNNSPLHF. The CDR3, as DNA: TGTGCCAGTAGTATTCCGGGCCATAATAATTCACCCCTCCACTTT.

The chain carries TRBV19 and TRBJ2-2; either TRBD1 or TRBD2 may supply D (7 bases each). Germline values: CDR1 LNHDA, CDR2 SQIVND (reference sequence). V was shortened by 3 bases and J by 7 bases, with 18 bases between the two germline ends. The CDR3 length is 16 residues. Written as DNA, the CDR3 is TGTGCCAGTAGTATTCAGGGGGGAGGGAAAGACGGGGAGCTGTTTTTT. Its translation: CASSIQGGGKDGELFF.

The J gene is TRBJ2-2, the V gene TRBV9, with 12 nucleotides matching TRBD2. After removal of 1 base from V and 7 bases from J, the junction contained 2 bases not matched to a gene. CDR3 length equals 15 residues. Per germline, CDR1 SGDLS and CDR2 YYNGEE. The CDR3 region is CASSVRTSGVGELFF. CDR3 coding DNA: TGTGCCAGCAGCGTACGGACTAGCGGGGTCGGGGAGCTGTTTTTT.

The rearrangement uses TRBV12-5 and TRBJ2-1; 9 bases agree with TRBD1. This CDR3 spans 15 amino acids. The ends lost 7 bases at V and 6 bases at J; junction bases unmatched: 10. CDR1 is LGHNT and CDR2 is FRNRAP in the germline V gene. The DNA of the CDR3 is TGTGCTAGTGATCAACACGGACAGGGGCGCAATGAGCAGTTCTTC. Translated, it gives CASDQHGQGRNEQFF.

This clone has only one observation. The chain has TRBV30 and TRBJ1-1; TRBD1 might be the D (5 bases). The germline V gene has CDR1 GTSNPN and CDR2 SVGIG (reference sequence). The CDR3 is 12 residues long. Trimming pared 2 bases from V and 9 bases from J, leaving 13 bases between. For the CDR3, the DNA is TGTGCCTGGAGTACAGAGGGGCTTAAAGCTTTCTTT. Protein product: CAWSTEGLKAFF.

This sequence joins TRBV9 and TRBJ1-3, with D possibly being TRBD1 (5 bases). Germline V gene data show CDR1 as SGDLS and CDR2 as YYNGEE. The CDR3 contains 14 residues. V lost 0 bases, J lost 8 bases, and 12 bases lay in between. The CDR3 DNA reads as TGTGCCAGCAGCGTAGCTCAGAAAGGGGACACCATATATTTT. Amino acid sequence: CASSVAQKGDTIYF.

J is TRBJ2-7 and V is TRBV2; D remains unclear. The V end lost 3 bases, the J end lost 7 bases, and 7 bases lay between the germline ends. The germline V gene encodes CDR1 SNHLY and CDR2 FYNNEI. The CDR3 has 11 amino acids. CDR3 in DNA: TGTGCCAGCAGTGACGAACAGGAGCAGTACTTC. This encodes CASSDEQEQYF. Using reference TRBV2 and TRBJ2-7 for the parts outside the CDR3, the full variable domain is EPEVTQTPSHQVTQMGQEVILRCVPISNHLYFYWYRQILGQKVEFLVSFYNNEISEKSEIFDDQFSVERPDGSNFTLKIRSTKLEDSAMYFCASSDEQEQYFGPGTRLTVT.